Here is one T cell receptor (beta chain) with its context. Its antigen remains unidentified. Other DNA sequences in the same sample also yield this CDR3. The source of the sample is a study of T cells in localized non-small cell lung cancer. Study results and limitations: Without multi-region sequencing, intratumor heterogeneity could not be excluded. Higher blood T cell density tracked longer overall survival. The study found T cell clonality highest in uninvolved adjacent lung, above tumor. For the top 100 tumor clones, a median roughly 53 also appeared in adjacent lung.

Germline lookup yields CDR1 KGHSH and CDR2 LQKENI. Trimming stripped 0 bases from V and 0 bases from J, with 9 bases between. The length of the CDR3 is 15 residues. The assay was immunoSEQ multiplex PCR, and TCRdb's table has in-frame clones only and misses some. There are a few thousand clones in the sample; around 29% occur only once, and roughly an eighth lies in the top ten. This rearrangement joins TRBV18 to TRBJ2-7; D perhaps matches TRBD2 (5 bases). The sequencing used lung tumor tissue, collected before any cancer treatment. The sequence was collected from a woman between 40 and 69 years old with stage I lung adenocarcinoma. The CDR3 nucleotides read TGTGCCAGCTCACCACCGGCGGGTAGCTCCTACGAGCAGTACTTC. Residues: CASSPPAGSSYEQYF.